These T cell receptor beta chains were read from a single sample in a study of blood T cell repertoires in COVID-19. Data came from immunoSEQ multiplex PCR; TCRdb stores just in-frame clones and leaves some out. The repertoire holds about 250,000 clones, with 85% to 90% as singletons. The source material was PBMCs or T cells enriched from blood (not recorded which). The source is a woman aged 18-29 years who had recovered from COVID-19. Each CDR3 is given with its conserved first and last residue. Each record gives: J gene, CDR3 length, clone size, V gene, D gene, CDR3 DNA, CDR3 protein. D genes are given only for firm matches. Some rows mark clone size as missing; the rest say once, few, many or name a class of expanded clone.

TRBJ1-4 13 - TRBV6-5 TRBD1 TGTGCCAGCAGGCAGGGGGGTGAGGAAAAACTGTTTTTT CASRQGGEEKLFF
TRBJ1-2 14 - TRBV27 TRBD1 TGTGCCAGCAGTTTACTGGCAGGGGGCGATGGCTACACCTTC CASSLLAGGDGYTF
TRBJ1-2 18 - TRBV7-6 TRBD1 TGTGCCAGCAGCCGCGCCCCTCCCGACAGGGGAATTGGCTATGGCTACACCTTC CASSRAPPDRGIGYGYTF
TRBJ1-2 16 - TRBV28 - TGTGCCAGCATTCCCATTCTGAGGACTCACAACTATGGCTACACCTTC CASIPILRTHNYGYTF
TRBJ2-7 14 - TRBV28 - TGTGCCAGCAGTTTGCCAGGCTCGGACTACGAGCAGTACTTC CASSLPGSDYEQYF
TRBJ2-5 15 - TRBV19 - TGTGCCAGTAGTATCCGGAGGGGGGGGAAAGAGACCCAGTACTTC CASSIRRGGKETQYF
TRBJ1-6 13 - TRBV4-1 - TGCGCCAGCGGCAAGGAAAGGGGGACACCCCTCCACTTT CASGKERGTPLHF
TRBJ1-1 17 - TRBV25-1 TRBD1 TGTGCCAGCAGTGAATATTTCCCAGGGGACAGTGACACTGAAGCTTTCTTT CASSEYFPGDSDTEAFF
TRBJ1-1 15 - TRBV2 TRBD1 TGTGCCAGCAGTGATGTCGACAGGGGATACACTGAAGCTTTCTTT CASSDVDRGYTEAFF
TRBJ2-5 14 - TRBV3-1/TRBV3-2 TRBD2 TGTGCCAGCAGCGTCACAAATAGCGGGAAGACCCAGTACTTC CASSVTNSGKTQYF
TRBJ1-4 14 - TRBV2 - TGTGCCAGCATTCTAAGGGGCCCCCTTGAAAAACTGTTTTTT CASILRGPLEKLFF
TRBJ1-2 14 - TRBV9 TRBD1 TGTGCCAGCAGCGTAGGACAGGGGGCGTATGGCTACACCTTC CASSVGQGAYGYTF
TRBJ2-3 13 - TRBV18 - TGTGCCAGCTCACCCGTACAGACAGATACGCAGTATTTT CASSPVQTDTQYF
TRBJ1-2 14 - TRBV19 - TGTGCCAGTAGACCGGACTTGGGCGACTATGGCTACACCTTC CASRPDLGDYGYTF
TRBJ2-1 14 - TRBV18 TRBD2 TGTGCCAGCTCATCGCAGCGGGGGGAAAATGAGCAGTTCTTC CASSSQRGENEQFF
TRBJ2-7 13 - TRBV4-1 - TGCGCCAGCAGCCAGGGGGGACCCTACGAGCAGTACTTC CASSQGGPYEQYF
TRBJ2-7 14 - TRBV14 - TGTGCCAGCAGCCACGGGCAGGGGGGATACGAGCAGTACTTC CASSHGQGGYEQYF
TRBJ1-5 13 - TRBV6-5 - TGTGCCAGCAGCCGTGCGGTGGTCCAGCCCCAGCATTTT CASSRAVVQPQHF
TRBJ2-1 18 - TRBV7-9 TRBD1 TGTGCCAGCAGCCCCCGGGACAGGGGAATTAATCCCTACAATGAGCAGTTCTTC CASSPRDRGINPYNEQFF
TRBJ2-5 13 - TRBV7-3 - TGTGCCAGCAGCTTATCAGGGAGGCAGACCCAGTACTTC CASSLSGRQTQYF
TRBJ1-3 14 - TRBV12-5 - TGTGCTAGTGGTTTTTGGACAGCTGGAAACACCATATATTTT CASGFWTAGNTIYF
TRBJ1-2 13 - TRBV12-3/TRBV12-4 - TGTGCCAGCAGTTTAAGGAGGGTTGAGGGCTACACCTTC CASSLRRVEGYTF
TRBJ1-4 15 - TRBV5-1 TRBD1 TGCGCCAGCAGCTTGGCCGGGACAGGAAATGAAAAACTGTTTTTT CASSLAGTGNEKLFF
TRBJ1-1 17 - TRBV27 TRBD1 TGTGCCAGCAGTTTTACTCAGACCGGGACAGGGCACACTGAAGCTTTCTTT CASSFTQTGTGHTEAFF
TRBJ1-1 14 once TRBV11-3 - TGTGCCAGCAGCTCGAGGGGGTTGAACACTGAAGCTTTCTTT CASSSRGLNTEAFF